A selection of T cell receptor beta chains follows, all from one sample in a study of blood T cell repertoires in COVID-19. Only in-frame clones appear in the TCRdb table, and some are missing; sequencing was by immunoSEQ multiplex PCR. This table has about 64,000 clones, about 75% appearing once. Specimen: PBMCs or T cells enriched from blood (not recorded which). The receptors stem from an older woman who had been exposed to COVID-19. The CDR3 runs from the conserved cysteine through the conserved F or W. The order of the fields is clone size, D gene, V gene, J gene, CDR3 DNA, CDR3 protein. A D gene is named only where the DNA matches it firmly. The listing skips clone size in some rows; elsewhere it reads once, few, many or a size class.

>many|TRBD2|TRBV4-1|TRBJ2-2
TGCGCCAGCAGCCGTGCCTGGGCGGGGGCGAACACCGGGGAGCTGTTTTTT
CASSRAWAGANTGELFF
>.|TRBD1|TRBV5-1|TRBJ2-1
TGCGCCAGCAGCCTTGGGACAGGGATGTACAATGAGCAGTTCTTC
CASSLGTGMYNEQFF
>.|.|TRBV7-9|TRBJ1-6
TGTGCCAGCAGCCCGACAGACCCTAATTCACCCCTCCACTTT
CASSPTDPNSPLHF
>.|.|TRBV30|TRBJ1-3
TGTGCCTGGAGTTCTTTCTCTGGAAACACCATATATTTT
CAWSSFSGNTIYF
>once|TRBD1|TRBV5-4|TRBJ2-6
TGTGCCAGCAGCTCGGGACAGTTTAGCTCTGGGGCCAACGTCCTGACTTTC
CASSSGQFSSGANVLTF
>.|TRBD1|TRBV7-8|TRBJ2-7
TGTGCCAGCAGCCCCGGGGACAGGGGAATTTACGAGCAGTACTTC
CASSPGDRGIYEQYF
>.|.|TRBV7-2|TRBJ1-2
TGTGCCAGCAGCCCATATCAGTCGACAGATGGCTACACCTTC
CASSPYQSTDGYTF
>few|TRBD1|TRBV11-2|TRBJ1-5
TGTGCCAGCAGCGTCGAGGGGGCGGGACAGCCCCAGCATTTT
CASSVEGAGQPQHF
>.|TRBD2|TRBV19|TRBJ2-5
TGTGCCAGTAGTGCCCTAGCGGGCCAAGAGACCCAGTACTTC
CASSALAGQETQYF
>.|.|TRBV5-6|TRBJ2-2
TGTGCCAGCAGCCCGGGACTGACTACCTGGGAGCTGTTTTTT
CASSPGLTTWELFF
>.|TRBD2|TRBV28|TRBJ2-3
TGTGCCAGCAGTCTAGCGGGCCATGACACAGATACGCAGTATTTT
CASSLAGHDTDTQYF
>once|.|TRBV11-2|TRBJ1-1
TGTGCCAGCAGCCCCACTGGGGGCTTGGGCACTGAAGCTTTCTTT
CASSPTGGLGTEAFF
>few|TRBD1|TRBV10-1|TRBJ1-3
TGCGCCACCTCAAGGGGGCCCTCTGGAAACACCATATATTTT
CATSRGPSGNTIYF
>.|.|TRBV7-2|TRBJ2-7
TGTGCCAGCAGCTTAACACCGCCCCGCTCCTACGAGCAGTACTTC
CASSLTPPRSYEQYF
>.|TRBD1|TRBV2|TRBJ2-7
TGTGCCAGCAGCTCCTCTGGTTGGGACAGGTCCTACGAGCAGTACTTC
CASSSSGWDRSYEQYF
>.|TRBD1|TRBV6-5|TRBJ1-2
TGTGCCAGCACCCGAGAGACAGGGCCTAACTATGGCTACACCTTC
CASTRETGPNYGYTF
>.|.|TRBV9|TRBJ1-2
TGTGCCAGCAGCGTAGACAGTCTCAGGGGCTACACCTTC
CASSVDSLRGYTF
>.|.|TRBV5-4|TRBJ2-5
TGTGCCAGCAGCCCGCAGGGGCAAGAGACCCAGTACTTC
CASSPQGQETQYF
>once|TRBD1|TRBV28|TRBJ1-1
TGTGCCAGCAGTGGGCCCGGACAGGGGCGGGACACTGAAGCTTTCTTT
CASSGPGQGRDTEAFF
>few|.|TRBV7-8|TRBJ1-5
TGTGCCAGCAGCTTAGCATCCTTTGTCGTCTTGAATCAGCCCCAGCATTTT
CASSLASFVVLNQPQHF
>.|.|TRBV29-1|TRBJ1-1
TGCAGCGGCCGCGGCGCGGTGAACACTGAAGCTTTCTTT
CSGRGAVNTEAFF
>.|TRBD2|TRBV9|TRBJ2-5
TGTGCCAGCAGCGTAGCTCCGAGCGGGGGGCGGGAGACCCAGTACTTC
CASSVAPSGGRETQYF
>few|TRBD1|TRBV7-2|TRBJ1-2
TGTGCCAGCAGCTTGGAAACAGGACAGGGTACCCATGGCTACACCTTC
CASSLETGQGTHGYTF
>.|.|TRBV27|TRBJ1-1
TGTGCCAGCAGTCTACAGGGTGAGGGCACTGAAGCTTTCTTT
CASSLQGEGTEAFF
>.|TRBD2|TRBV10-1|TRBJ2-1
TGCGCCAGCAGTGAGGGACTAGCGGGGGACAATGAGCAGTTCTTC
CASSEGLAGDNEQFF
>few|.|TRBV28|TRBJ2-7
TGTGCCAGCACCGTGGCAGGGGAATGGGAAGAGCAGTACTTC
CASTVAGEWEEQYF
>.|.|TRBV7-2|TRBJ2-4
TGTGCCAGCAGCTCACTCCGAGAAGCCAAAAACATTCAGTACTTC
CASSSLREAKNIQYF
>.|.|TRBV15|TRBJ1-4
TGTGCCACCAGCAGAGATTTGGGAGCAACTAATGAAAAACTGTTTTTT
CATSRDLGATNEKLFF
>.|.|TRBV18|TRBJ2-3
TGTGCCAGCTCACCCCGGGACACCATCTCGACAGATACGCAGTATTTT
CASSPRDTISTDTQYF
>.|.|TRBV7-9|TRBJ1-5
TGTGCCAGCAGCGGAGACAGTAGCAATCAGCCCCAGCATTTT
CASSGDSSNQPQHF
>.|.|TRBV7-2|TRBJ1-4
TGTGCCAGCAGCTTATCAGGGGTAACTAATGAAAAACTGTTTTTT
CASSLSGVTNEKLFF
>.|TRBD2|TRBV27|TRBJ2-5
TGTGCCAGCAGTTTATCCTGGACTAGCATTGAGACCCAGTACTTC
CASSLSWTSIETQYF
>.|TRBD1|TRBV24-1|TRBJ1-5
TGTGCCACCAGTGATAAACAGGGGCGCAATCAGCCCCAGCATTTT
CATSDKQGRNQPQHF
>once|.|TRBV2|TRBJ1-5
TGTGCCAGCGCGACAGTCGAGGATCAGCCCCAGCATTTT
CASATVEDQPQHF
>.|TRBD2|TRBV29-1|TRBJ2-1
TGCAGCGTTGGAATAGCGGGGCGGTACAATGAGCAGTTCTTC
CSVGIAGRYNEQFF
>.|TRBD1|TRBV15|TRBJ1-4
TGTGCCACCAGCAGGGGGGGGACAGGGAGAAAGAATGAAAAACTGTTTTTT
CATSRGGTGRKNEKLFF
>few|.|TRBV29-1|TRBJ2-7
TGCAGCGTCTCTGATAATTCGGGGTACGAGCAGTACTTC
CSVSDNSGYEQYF
>few|.|TRBV9|TRBJ1-2
TGTGCCAGCAGCGTCCACCCCTCTCAGGGGAGCTACACCTTC
CASSVHPSQGSYTF
>.|TRBD1|TRBV29-1|TRBJ1-2
TGCAGCGTTGAAAAAGACAGGGGTTATGGCTACACCTTC
CSVEKDRGYGYTF
>.|TRBD2|TRBV4-3|TRBJ2-7
TGCGCCAGCAGCCAAGATACGGGGGGCTACGAGCAGTACTTC
CASSQDTGGYEQYF
>.|.|TRBV19|TRBJ1-5
TGTGCCAGTAGTATAGTGAGGACTGATAATCAGCCCCAGCATTTT
CASSIVRTDNQPQHF
>.|.|TRBV5-5|TRBJ2-1
TGTGCCAGCAGCTTAGGAGGGTCACATGAGCAGTTCTTC
CASSLGGSHEQFF
>.|.|TRBV30|TRBJ1-6
TGTGCCTGGAGTGAGACAAGGGGGAGTTCACCCCTCCACTTT
CAWSETRGSSPLHF
>.|TRBD1|TRBV30|TRBJ1-4
TGTGCCTGGAGTGTGTTCCCGGGACAGGGGGGAGAAAAACTGTTTTTT
CAWSVFPGQGGEKLFF
>.|.|TRBV6-6|TRBJ2-7
TGTGCCAGCAGTTCTGGAAACACGGGGACCTACGAGCAGTACTTC
CASSSGNTGTYEQYF
>.|.|TRBV5-1|TRBJ2-7
TGCGCCAGCAGCCTCCAACTAGGACGATCCTACGAGCAGTACTTC
CASSLQLGRSYEQYF
>few|TRBD1|TRBV5-6|TRBJ1-6
TGTGCCAGCAGCGTTCCGGGACAGGGGAATTCACCCCTCCACTTT
CASSVPGQGNSPLHF
>.|TRBD1|TRBV2|TRBJ2-2
TGTGCCAGCAGGGGACAGGGTAACACCGGGGAGCTGTTTTTT
CASRGQGNTGELFF
>.|.|TRBV10-3|TRBJ1-6
TGTGCCATCAGGGACAGTGCAAATAATTCACCCCTCCACTTT
CAIRDSANNSPLHF
>.|.|TRBV7-9|TRBJ1-1
TGTGCCAGCAGCGCCTACGCCCATCTGAACACTGAAGCTTTCTTT
CASSAYAHLNTEAFF
>.|TRBD1|TRBV4-1|TRBJ1-4
TGCGCCAGCAGCCAAGTAGACAGGGATGAAAAACTGTTTTTT
CASSQVDRDEKLFF
>.|.|TRBV7-8|TRBJ1-2
TGTGCCAGCAGCTTGTCACAGGGAAGTAACTATGGCTACACCTTC
CASSLSQGSNYGYTF
>many|TRBD1|TRBV30|TRBJ2-7
TGTGCCTGGAGCGGGATTCGTAGGACAGGGTCCTACGAGCAGTACTTC
CAWSGIRRTGSYEQYF
>.|.|TRBV11-2|TRBJ1-2
TGTGCCAGCACCTCTCCTAATCTTGGAGTTTATGGCTACACCTTC
CASTSPNLGVYGYTF